A selection of T cell receptor beta chains follows, all from one sample in a study. Each CDR3 protein is one row after TCRdb ran MiXCR on the RT-PCR reads. The data hold about 700,000 distinct CDR3 sequences, with 11% to 15% observed a single time. The specimen was memory CD4+ T cells from blood. The receptor set was obtained from a female donor in good health, serving as a healthy control. The CDR3 runs from the conserved cysteine through the conserved F or W. D genes are given only for firm matches. Not every row has a clone size; where given, it reads once, few, many or a size class.

clone size	V gene	D gene	J gene	CDR3 protein	CDR3 DNA
-	TRBV6-2/TRBV6-3	TRBD1	TRBJ1-5	CASSGDPWTGPLLNQPQHF	TGTGCCAGCAGTGGTGACCCCTGGACAGGGCCCCTTCTGAATCAGCCCCAGCATTTT
many	TRBV5-5	TRBD1	TRBJ2-3	CASSLGTGPTDTQYF	TGTGCCAGCAGCTTAGGGACAGGGCCCACAGATACGCAGTATTTT
many	TRBV11-2	-	TRBJ2-2	CASSLSRELFF	TGTGCCAGCAGCTTAAGCAGGGAGCTGTTTTTT
-	TRBV3-1	-	TRBJ1-6	CASSQEQYNSPLHF	TGTGCCAGCAGCCAGGAACAGTATAATTCACCCCTCCACTTT
few	TRBV18	-	TRBJ1-1	CASSGGSSTEAFF	TGTGCCAGCTCGGGGGGATCATCCACTGAAGCTTTCTTT
-	TRBV3-1	TRBD2	TRBJ2-1	CASSPGLAGGPMEFF	TGTGCCAGCAGCCCGGGACTAGCGGGAGGGCCCATGGAGTTCTTC
-	TRBV20-1	TRBD1	TRBJ1-5	CSALGDRGLEPQHF	TGCAGTGCCTTAGGGGACAGGGGTTTGGAGCCCCAGCATTTT
-	TRBV7-9	-	TRBJ2-7	CASSLAIGMGYEQYF	TGTGCCAGCAGCTTAGCAATCGGGATGGGCTACGAGCAGTACTTC
many	TRBV27	TRBD2	TRBJ2-7	CASSRRLAAYEQYF	TGTGCCAGCAGTAGAAGACTAGCGGCCTACGAGCAGTACTTC
-	TRBV2	-	TRBJ2-7	CASNPGPAYEQYF	TGTGCCAGCAATCCGGGACCGGCCTACGAGCAGTACTTC
many	TRBV12-3/TRBV12-4	-	TRBJ2-7	CASSFSVAYQQYF	TGTGCCAGCAGTTTTTCCGTGGCATACCAGCAGTACTTC
few	TRBV18	-	TRBJ2-1	CASSPRDGGEQFF	TGTGCCAGCTCACCTAGAGACGGGGGTGAGCAGTTCTTC
-	TRBV11-2	-	TRBJ2-1	CASSLDPAGFSYNEQFF	TGTGCCAGCAGCTTAGATCCAGCGGGTTTCTCCTACAATGAGCAGTTCTTC
-	TRBV7-2	-	TRBJ1-1	CASSLRVGANTEAFF	TGTGCCAGCAGCCTCCGTGTGGGGGCGAACACTGAAGCTTTCTTT
-	TRBV4-3	-	TRBJ1-5	CASSQDTTGGGPQHF	TGCGCCAGCAGCCAAGATACAACAGGTGGAGGGCCCCAGCATTTT
-	TRBV5-6	-	TRBJ1-1	CASSSHSGEAFF	TGTGCCAGCAGCTCGCACTCAGGTGAAGCTTTCTTT
many	TRBV6-5	-	TRBJ2-3	CASRPSGRLDTQYF	TGTGCCAGCAGGCCGTCCGGTAGGCTAGATACGCAGTATTTT
few	TRBV12-3/TRBV12-4	TRBD1	TRBJ1-1	CASSFTPDRLNTEAFF	TGTGCCAGCAGCTTCACCCCGGACAGGCTGAACACTGAAGCTTTCTTT
few	TRBV5-1	-	TRBJ2-7	CASSLNFGIESYEQYF	TGCGCCAGCAGCTTAAATTTCGGGATAGAGTCCTACGAGCAGTACTTC
many	TRBV20-1	-	TRBJ2-3	CSRRGPQRTGGAVDTQYF	TGCAGTCGGCGGGGGCCCCAGAGGACTGGGGGGGCGGTAGATACGCAGTATTTT
once	TRBV19	-	TRBJ1-2	CASSNLGLRYGYTF	TGTGCCAGTAGCAACCTTGGCTTAAGATATGGCTACACCTTC
few	TRBV7-9	TRBD2	TRBJ2-5	CASSLRAASGTLGETQYF	TGTGCCAGCAGCTTAAGGGCCGCTAGCGGGACCCTAGGGGAGACCCAGTACTTC
few	TRBV20-1	-	TRBJ1-6	CSARVDSSWSPLHF	TGCAGTGCTAGAGTAGACAGTTCGTGGTCACCCCTCCACTTT
-	TRBV4-1	-	TRBJ2-1	CASSQDPGDYNEQFF	TGCGCCAGCAGCCAAGATCCTGGAGACTACAATGAGCAGTTCTTC
-	TRBV5-6	-	TRBJ1-3	CASSLLTGFSGITIYF	TGTGCCAGCAGCTTGCTAACAGGTTTCTCTGGAATCACCATATATTTT
-	TRBV18	TRBD1	TRBJ1-1	CASSHSTGEITEAFF	TGTGCCAGCTCACACTCAACAGGGGAGATAACTGAAGCTTTCTTT
many	TRBV7-9	TRBD2	TRBJ2-3	CASSLGVSGSYFTDTQYF	TGTGCCAGCAGCTTAGGGGTTAGCGGGAGCTACTTCACAGATACGCAGTATTTT
many	TRBV7-7	-	TRBJ2-1	CASSTLQNYNEQFF	TGTGCTAGCAGCACCCTACAGAACTACAATGAGCAGTTCTTC
-	TRBV15	TRBD1	TRBJ1-1	CATSRSRTGAVTEAFF	TGTGCCACCAGCAGATCCAGGACAGGGGCGGTCACTGAAGCTTTCTTT
few	TRBV20-1	-	TRBJ2-7	CSARDPGPIGEQYF	TGCAGTGCTAGAGATCCGGGGCCTATCGGGGAGCAGTACTTC
-	TRBV27	TRBD2	TRBJ2-7	CASTGLAGGGTSYEQYF	TGTGCCAGCACCGGACTAGCGGGAGGTGGGACCTCCTACGAGCAGTACTTC
-	TRBV19	-	TRBJ2-5	CASSQDRAGQTQYF	TGTGCCAGTAGCCAGGACCGGGCAGGGCAGACCCAGTACTTC
-	TRBV7-2	-	TRBJ1-2	CASSLQNTLTGSGYTF	TGTGCCAGCAGCTTACAAAATACCCTAACGGGGTCCGGCTACACCTTC